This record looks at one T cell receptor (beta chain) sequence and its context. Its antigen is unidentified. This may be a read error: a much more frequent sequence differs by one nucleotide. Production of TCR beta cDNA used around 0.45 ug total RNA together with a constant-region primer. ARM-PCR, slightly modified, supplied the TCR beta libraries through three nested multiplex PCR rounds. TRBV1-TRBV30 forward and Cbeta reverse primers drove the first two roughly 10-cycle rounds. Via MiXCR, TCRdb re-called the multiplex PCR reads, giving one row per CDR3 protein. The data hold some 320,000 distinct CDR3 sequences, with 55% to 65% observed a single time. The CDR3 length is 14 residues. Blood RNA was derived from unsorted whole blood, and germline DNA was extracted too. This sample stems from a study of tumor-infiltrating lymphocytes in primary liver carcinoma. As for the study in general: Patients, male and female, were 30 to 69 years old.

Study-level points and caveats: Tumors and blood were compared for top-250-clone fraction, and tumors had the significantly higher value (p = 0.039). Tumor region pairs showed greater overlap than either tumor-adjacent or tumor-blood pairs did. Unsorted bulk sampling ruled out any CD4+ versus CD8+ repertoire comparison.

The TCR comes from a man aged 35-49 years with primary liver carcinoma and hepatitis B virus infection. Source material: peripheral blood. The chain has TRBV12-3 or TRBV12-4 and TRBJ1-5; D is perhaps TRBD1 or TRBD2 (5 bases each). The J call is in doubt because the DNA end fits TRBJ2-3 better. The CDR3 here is CASSSGTENQPQYF. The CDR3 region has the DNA TGTGCCAGCAGTTCCGGGACGGAGAATCAGCCCCAGTATTTT.